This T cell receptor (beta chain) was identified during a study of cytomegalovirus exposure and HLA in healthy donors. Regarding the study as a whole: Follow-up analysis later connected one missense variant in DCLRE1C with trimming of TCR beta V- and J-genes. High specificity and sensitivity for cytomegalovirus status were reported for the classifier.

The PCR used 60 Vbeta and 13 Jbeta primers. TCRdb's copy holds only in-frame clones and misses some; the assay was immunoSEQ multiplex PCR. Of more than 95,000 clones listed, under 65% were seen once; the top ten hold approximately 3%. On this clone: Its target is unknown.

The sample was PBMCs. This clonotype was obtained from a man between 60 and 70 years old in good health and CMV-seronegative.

CDR3 region: CASSSIAGPSYEQYF. CDR3 coding DNA: TGTGCCAGCAGTAGTATAGCGGGGCCCTCCTACGAGCAGTACTTC. This rearrangement joins TRBV7-6 to TRBJ2-7; 8 nucleotides agree with TRBD2. The CDR3 runs 15 residues. CDR1 SGHVS and CDR2 FNYEAQ come from the germline V gene. V was clipped by 6 bases and J by 0 bases; unmatched bases: 7.